Described below is a single TCR beta chain sequence and its context. TCRdb's copy holds only in-frame clones and misses some; the assay was immunoSEQ multiplex PCR. The sample lists 200,000 to 250,000 clones; roughly 80% were seen once. The data belong to a study of blood T cell repertoires in COVID-19. Germline V gives CDR1 MDHEN, CDR2 SYDVKM. This CDR3 region has 14 residues. V was pared by 2 bases and J by 5 bases, with 10 bases between. This TCR was recovered from a woman between 50 and 59 years old with acute or convalescent COVID-19. The rearrangement joins TRBV28 to TRBJ2-1; maybe TRBD2 (5 bases). Material for sequencing was peripheral blood. CDR3 amino acids: CASSLVLAHNEQFF. As DNA, the CDR3 is TGTGCCAGCAGTTTAGTCCTAGCCCACAATGAGCAGTTCTTC. The full variable domain, with the rest looked up from reference TRBV28 and TRBJ2-1, is DVKVTQSSRYLVKRTGEKVFLECVQDMDHENMFWYRQDPGLGLRLIYFSYDVKMKEKGDIPEGYSVSREKKERFSLILESASTNQTSMYLCASSLVLAHNEQFFGPGTRLTVL.